The 12 T cell receptor beta chains reported below all come from one sample, sequenced in a study of CD8 T cells in ankylosing spondylitis. TCRdb re-derived calls from the 5' RACE reads in MiXCR, one entry per CDR3 protein. The top ten hold roughly 9.9% of the sample, which has roughly 97,000 distinct CDR3 sequences, 8% to 10% seen once. Sequencing was done on a sample of blood, either unsorted or a sorted T cell fraction (not recorded which). The receptors come from a male donor with ankylosing spondylitis or in good health (not recorded which).

This clonotype was found many times. The V call is TRBV7-8, the J call TRBJ2-1; weak D call: TRBD2 (7 bases). Per the germline V gene, CDR1 is SGHVS and CDR2 is FQNEAQ. The CDR3 sequence is 16 residues long. Trimming removed 0 bases from V and 10 bases from J, with 19 bases in between. CDR3 protein: CASSLALGGALREQFF. Written as DNA, the CDR3 is TGTGCCAGCAGCTTAGCATTGGGGGGGGCTTTGAGAGAGCAGTTCTTC.

This clonotype was detected ten times or more. The genes are TRBV12-3 or TRBV12-4 and TRBJ2-1; D is possibly TRBD2 (5 bases). V gave up 1 base and J gave up 3 bases, with 19 bases separating them. This CDR3 has 18 residues. The CDR3 here is CASSLVGVRTPRYNEQFF. The CDR3 DNA sequence: TGTGCCAGCAGTTTAGTGGGAGTGCGGACCCCCCGCTACAATGAGCAGTTCTTC.

This clonotype was observed at least ten times. The chain has TRBV7-9 and TRBJ1-1; D is uncertain. There are 13 residues in the CDR3. V lost 10 bases to trimming and J lost 0 bases, with 12 bases between them. Germline V CDR1 and CDR2: SEHNR, FQNEAQ (reference sequence). The CDR3 reads CAIHKDLNTEAFF. The CDR3 bases are TGTGCCATACACAAGGACCTGAACACTGAAGCTTTCTTT.

There are many counts of this clonotype. The chain has TRBV20-1 and TRBJ2-3; D is uncertain. This CDR3 is built from 14 residues. V lost 3 bases and J lost 0, with 10 bases in between. CDR1 is DFQATT, CDR2 SNEGSKA, per germline (reference sequence). The CDR3 here is CSASETRSTDTQYF. The CDR3 bases are TGCAGTGCTAGTGAGACCCGAAGCACAGATACGCAGTATTTT.

This clonotype was seen many times. The rearrangement links TRBV20-1 to TRBJ1-4; D is possibly TRBD1 (6 bases). The CDR3 totals 17 residues. The germline V gene encodes CDR1 DFQATT and CDR2 SNEGSKA (reference sequence). V shed 6 bases and J shed 8 bases, with 28 bases lying between them. In nucleotides, the CDR3 is TGCAGTGCCCCTTTTTGGGCGGCAAAGAGGGGGGAGGAAAAACTGTTTTTT. This gives the protein CSAPFWAAKRGEEKLFF.

This clonotype has at least ten counts. The chain is built from TRBV6-1 and TRBJ2-1; a weak D match, TRBD1 (5 bases). With 10 bases removed from V and 0 bases from J, the gap between germline ends came to 10 bases. CDR1 is MNHNS, CDR2 SASEGT, per germline. This CDR3 contains 13 residues. The CDR3 DNA reads as TGTGCCACGAGACAGAGCTCCTACAATGAGCAGTTCTTC. Protein: CATRQSSYNEQFF.

This clonotype was found many times. V is TRBV12-3 or TRBV12-4 and J is TRBJ2-3, with 12 bases fitting TRBD2. The CDR3 loop spans 20 amino acids. V lost 5 bases and J lost 3; bases outside the gene matches: 18. The CDR3 coding sequence is TGTGCCAGCAGTGGGATCCTAGCGGGAGGGCCTGTCGTTAGTACAGATACGCAGTATTTT. Translation: CASSGILAGGPVVSTDTQYF.

There are many counts of this clonotype. The rearrangement links TRBV7-9 to TRBJ2-7; D gene unclear. Between the trimmed V and J ends, which lost 4 bases and 5 bases, there was a span of 15 bases. Germline V CDR1 and CDR2: SEHNR, FQNEAQ (reference sequence). CDR3 length equals 14 residues. CDR3 DNA: TGTGCCAGCAGCTCCTCGGGTAAGCGCGACGAGCAGTACTTC. It translates to CASSSSGKRDEQYF.

This clonotype was detected ten times or more. V usage is TRBV7-9 and J usage is TRBJ1-2; D is ambiguous. CDR3 size: 12 residues. CDR1 SEHNR and CDR2 FQNEAQ come from the germline V gene (reference sequence). V lost 5 bases and J 8 bases, leaving 12 bases between the germline ends. The CDR3 nucleotides read TGTGCCAGCAGCACAACGACACGCGGCTACACCTTC. Translating it yields CASSTTTRGYTF.

This clonotype was counted at least ten times. The chain joins TRBV3-1 to TRBJ1-1; D gene unclear. The CDR3 contains 13 residues. CDR1 and CDR2 (germline): LGHDT, YNNKEL (reference sequence). Between the trimmed V and J ends, which lost 3 bases and 0 bases, there was a span of 5 bases. The CDR3 spells CASSHSMNTEAFF. Here the CDR3 DNA reads TGTGCCAGCAGCCATTCCATGAACACTGAAGCTTTCTTT.

The chain combines TRBV13 with TRBJ2-7; D is uncertain. The CDR3 is made up of 13 amino acids. Trimming cost V 5 bases and J 2 bases, with 10 bases left between them. Germline-derived CDR1 and CDR2 are PRHDT and FYEKMQ (reference sequence). CDR3 loop: CASSNGVAYEQYF. CDR3 bases: TGTGCCAGCAGCAATGGGGTAGCCTACGAGCAGTACTTC.

The V call is TRBV7-2, the J call TRBJ1-1, with 7 bases identical to TRBD1. J gave up 2 bases and V 4 bases, and 10 bases lay outside the gene matches. Per germline, CDR1 SGHTA and CDR2 FQGNSA. This CDR3 is 16 amino acids long. For the CDR3, the DNA is TGTGCCAGCAGCTATAAAGGGACAGCCTTAAACACTGAAGCTTTCTTT. Amino acid sequence: CASSYKGTALNTEAFF.